This TCR beta chain was retrieved from a study of blood T cell repertoires in COVID-19. As for the study in general: From the United States, Italy and Spain came samples of acute and convalescent COVID-19. In each case, the material was cDNA or gDNA derived from T cells, B-cell-depleted T cells, or PBMCs.

This clone showed up just a few times. V was cut by 0 bases and J by 7 bases, with 7 bases left in between. CDR3 length: 13 amino acids. In germline, CDR1 is LGHDT, CDR2 YNNKEL (reference sequence). The authors' processing: It was from reference gene primer amplification that nucleated cell counts were estimated. TCRdb's copy holds only in-frame clones and misses some; the assay was immunoSEQ multiplex PCR. V and J calls and clone size come straight from that table; D and trimming were deduced from the DNA. The sample includes tens of thousands of clones, around 90% of them seen just once. The chain recombines TRBV3-1 (or the pseudogene TRBV3-2) with TRBJ1-5; D ambiguous. The receptor comes from an elderly woman with active or convalescent COVID-19. Material for sequencing was peripheral blood. As DNA, the CDR3 is TGTGCCAGCAGCCAAGACGCGGAGCAGCCCCAGCATTTT. Translating gives CASSQDAEQPQHF.